The 15 T cell receptor beta chains below come from one sample, sequenced in a study of beta chain features in type 1 diabetes. Antigens for these TCRs are unknown. The investigators reverse transcribed all of the isolated RNA, so they sequenced expressed TCRB transcripts. Assay: immunoSEQ multiplex PCR; the TCRdb copy retains only in-frame clones and omits some. This table has 200,000 to 300,000 clones, roughly 11% appearing once. Study-level findings and limits: Researchers report that Type 1 diabetes patients had moderately but significantly shorter TCRB CDR3s across all four CD4+ subsets.

The specimen sequenced was naive CD4+ T cells from blood. These receptors were obtained from a man aged 25 to 40 with type 1 diabetes.

The CDR3: CASKRQGANYGYTF. The CDR3 nucleotides are TGTGCCAGCAAACGACAGGGGGCTAACTATGGCTACACCTTC. The genes are TRBV27 and TRBJ1-2; 9 bases align to TRBD1. With 7 bases clipped from V and 0 bases from J, the junction kept 3 bases outside the gene matches. The CDR3 covers 14 residues. CDR1 is MNHEY, CDR2 SMNVEV, per germline (reference sequence).

The gene calls are TRBV9 and TRBJ2-5; 8 bases fit TRBD1. Germline CDR1 is SGDLS and CDR2 is YYNGEE. V was pared by 2 bases and J by 4 bases, with 7 bases of the junction left unmatched. The CDR3 spans 15 residues. The CDR3 DNA reads as TGTGCCAGCAGCGTTCAGGGGGCGAAGATAGAGACCCAGTACTTC. This translates into CASSVQGAKIETQYF. Combining the CDR3 with reference TRBV9 and TRBJ2-5 gives the whole variable domain DSGVTQTPKHLITATGQRVTLRCSPRSGDLSVYWYQQSLDQGLQFLIQYYNGEERAKGNILERFSAQQFPDLHSELNLSSLELGDSALYFCASSVQGAKIETQYFGPGTRLLVL.

The sample holds a few counts of this clone. The chain uses TRBV11-2 and TRBJ2-3; D may be TRBD2 (6 bases). Trimming left V 5 bases short and J 11 bases short, with 11 bases between. CDR3 length: 11 amino acids. Germline CDR1 reads SGHAT; CDR2 reads FQNNGV. Written as DNA, the CDR3 is TGTGCCAGCAGCCTGGGACTTGGGCAGTATTTT. It yields the protein CASSLGLGQYF.

In its sample, this clone was seen a few times. The chain has TRBV4-2 and TRBJ2-5; possible D gene TRBD2, 5 bases. V lost 1 base and J lost 4, with 13 bases in between. This CDR3 has 15 residues. Germline V gives CDR1 LGHNA, CDR2 YNFKEQ. The CDR3 DNA reads as TGTGCCAGCAGCCAAGCCTTCGGAGAGGGAGAGACCCAGTACTTC. It translates to CASSQAFGEGETQYF.

The chain combines TRBV4-2 with TRBJ2-7; the match to TRBD2 covers 14 bases. Looked up from germline, CDR1 is LGHNA and CDR2 is YNFKEQ. The CDR3 runs to 17 residues. The J segment lost 2 bases and the V segment lost 4 bases, leaving 7 bases of the junction unmatched. The CDR3 reads CASSRGLAGGPTYEQYF. The CDR3, as DNA: TGTGCCAGCAGCCGCGGACTAGCGGGGGGCCCTACCTACGAGCAGTACTTC.

This chain connects TRBV6-1 to TRBJ2-1; D is ambiguous. With 0 bases removed from V and 11 bases from J, the gap between germline ends came to 11 bases. The germline CDR1 and CDR2 sequences are MNHNS and SASEGT. The CDR3 extends over 13 amino acids. CDR3 DNA: TGTGCCAGCAGTGAAGCGAAGCTCACGAAGCAGTTCTTC. As protein: CASSEAKLTKQFF.

The CDR3 loop is CASGGQTIYEQYF. The DNA of the CDR3 is TGTGCCAGCGGGGGACAGACCATCTACGAGCAGTACTTC. V is TRBV11-1 and J is TRBJ2-7, with 7 bases identical to TRBD1. This CDR3 is 13 amino acids long. Germline assignment: CDR1 SGHAT and CDR2 FQDESV (reference sequence). V was clipped by 8 bases and J by 3 bases; unmatched bases: 7.

In the case of this clone: An end of the junction does not agree with germline; a read error may underlie this. This rearrangement joins TRBV7-7 to TRBJ2-5; perhaps TRBD1 as D (6 bases). Germline V CDR1 and CDR2: SSHAT, FNYEAQ (reference sequence). This CDR3 has 13 amino acids. The CDR3 reads CASSFAGEETQYF. Written as DNA, the CDR3 is TGTGCTAGCAGCTTTGCAGGGGAAGAGACCCAGTACTTC.

This clone was observed a few times. V gene TRBV28 combines with J gene TRBJ1-5; no reliable D call. Germline V CDR1 and CDR2: MDHEN, SYDVKM. CDR3 length: 14 amino acids. V dropped 5 bases and J dropped 9 bases, with 17 bases sitting between them. The CDR3 nucleotides read TGTGCCAGCAGTCCCCAGTCAGGATCGTGGCCCCAGCATTTT. It translates to CASSPQSGSWPQHF.

This clone was detected a few times. The chain joins TRBV29-1 to TRBJ1-3, with D unclear. Germline V CDR1 and CDR2: SQVTM, ANQGSEA. The V and J ends lost 6 bases and 1 base respectively, with 10 bases between them. This CDR3 has 13 residues. The CDR3 region has the DNA TGCAGCGTCTCTCGGGGATCTGGAAACACCATATATTTT. Translated, it gives CSVSRGSGNTIYF.

The CDR3 DNA is TGCAGCGTTGTGGTCCAGGGGGCCTTCAAGACCCAGTACTTC. The encoded protein is CSVVVQGAFKTQYF. This chain links TRBV29-1 with TRBJ2-5, with 8 bases matching TRBD1. Germline loops: CDR1 SQVTM, CDR2 ANQGSEA. Trimming removed 4 bases from V and 6 bases from J; junction bases left unmatched: 10. The CDR3 totals 14 residues. The whole variable domain, filled in from reference TRBV29-1 and TRBJ2-5, reads SAVISQKPSRDICQRGTSLTIQCQVDSQVTMMFWYRQQPGQSLTLIATANQGSEATYESGFVIDKFPISRPNLTFSTLTVSNMSPEDSSIYLCSVVVQGAFKTQYFGPGTRLLVL.

This CDR3 is CASSEVVTGERGTQYF. In DNA form, the CDR3 reads TGTGCCAGCAGTGAAGTCGTAACAGGGGAAAGAGGGACCCAGTACTTC. The V call is TRBV6-1, the J call TRBJ2-5; 7 bases align to TRBD1. The V and J ends lost 1 base and 7 bases, in that order; junction bases with no gene match: 12. Germline V CDR1 and CDR2: MNHNS, SASEGT. This CDR3 contains 16 residues.

The count of this clone is one. The rearrangement joins TRBV5-1 to TRBJ2-1, with TRBD2 identical over 8 bases. Per germline, CDR1 SGHRS and CDR2 YFSETQ. The CDR3 totals 14 residues. The trim removed 4 bases at V and 3 bases at J, leaving 3 bases unmatched. The CDR3 sequence: CASSPGTSYNEQFF. In DNA form, the CDR3 reads TGCGCCAGCAGCCCCGGGACTAGCTACAATGAGCAGTTCTTC.

This chain links TRBV29-1 with TRBJ2-3, with D possibly matching TRBD2 (5 bases). The CDR3 contains 12 residues. Germline V gene lookup returns CDR1 SQVTM and CDR2 ANQGSEA. V lost 5 bases and J lost 3, with 9 bases in between. Written as DNA, the CDR3 is TGCAGCGTTAGGCTAGCTACAGATACGCAGTATTTT. Protein product: CSVRLATDTQYF.

In this sample, this clone turned up a few times. V and J are TRBV7-2 and TRBJ2-1; 7 bases are a match to TRBD1. Trimming cost V 5 bases and J 5 bases; bases outside gene matches: 9. The CDR3 length is 15 residues. Germline CDR1 SGHTA, CDR2 FQGNSA. Here the CDR3 reads CASSAPGQPNNEQFF. Written as DNA, the CDR3 is TGTGCCAGCAGCGCCCCGGGACAGCCTAACAATGAGCAGTTCTTC.